This T cell receptor beta chain was captured by sequencing in a study of T cell responses to AZD1222 COVID-19 vaccine. Study-wide findings and caveats: Dominant CD4 TCR responses targeted spike regions 160-218 and 743-854. Among the donors, most were white British and more were female, and clonal diversity was possibly underestimated.

Recipients boosted at about 4 weeks or about 12 weeks are pooled. Concerning this clone itself: The antigen is unknown.

Clones were sequenced by immunoSEQ multiplex PCR, and TCRdb holds only the in-frame ones, with some missing. The table includes about 140,000 clones, about 93% detected once. V lost 4 bases to trimming and J lost 0 bases, with 10 bases between them. There are 14 residues in the CDR3. In germline, CDR1 is SGHRS, CDR2 YFSETQ. Here the sequenced sample was peripheral blood, taken 28 days after the second AZD1222 dose. The chain has TRBV5-1 and TRBJ1-1; D is unresolved. The source of this sequence is an adult who received the AZD1222 COVID-19 vaccine. This CDR3 is CASSLRSMNTEAFF. In DNA, the CDR3 is TGCGCCAGCAGCCTAAGGTCCATGAACACTGAAGCTTTCTTT.